These 22 T cell receptor beta chains originate from one sample sequenced in a study of identical twins. MiXCR, applied by TCRdb to the 5' RACE reads, yields one record per CDR3 protein. The sample lists approximately 550,000 distinct CDR3 sequences; approximately 20% were seen once. These data also featured in a second study, about yellow fever vaccine responses in identical twins.

Specimen: CD4+ T cells sorted from blood. These receptors originate from a woman between 18 and 29 years old in good health.

This clonotype was detected only a few times. The genes are TRBV3-1 and TRBJ2-3; TRBD2 aligns across 12 bases. This CDR3 contains 16 residues. The germline V gene has CDR1 LGHDT and CDR2 YNNKEL (reference sequence). Losses at the gene ends were 4 bases for V and 6 bases for J; bases not matched to a gene: 8. CDR3 protein: CASSPLAGGLMDTQYF. Written as DNA, the CDR3 is TGTGCCAGCAGCCCTCTAGCGGGGGGGCTGATGGATACGCAGTATTTT.

This clonotype was detected many times. The chain employs TRBV12-3 or TRBV12-4 and TRBJ2-2; TRBD1 aligns across 9 bases. The CDR3 has 15 residues. V was clipped by 5 bases and J by 5 bases; unmatched bases: 6. In nucleotides, the CDR3 is TGTGCCAGCAGTCGGACAGGGGATGGAACCGGGGAGCTGTTTTTT. This translates into CASSRTGDGTGELFF.

The chain joins TRBV6-5 to TRBJ2-7; D ambiguous. CDR1 MNHEY and CDR2 SVGAGI come from the germline V gene. CDR3 size: 14 residues. Trimming took 4 bases from V and 3 from J, leaving 13 bases between them. The DNA for the CDR3 is TGTGCCAGCAGTTTGAGTTTGGGCGGCTACGAGCAGTACTTC. Its protein is CASSLSLGGYEQYF.

This clonotype occurred a few times. The V and J genes are TRBV4-1 and TRBJ1-5; possibly TRBD1 for D (5 bases). The germline V and J ends were trimmed by 0 bases and 7 bases, with 13 bases remaining between them. This CDR3 has 15 amino acids. CDR1 is MGHRA and CDR2 is YSYEKL in the germline V gene. The CDR3: CASSQDGAGLQPQHF. CDR3 bases: TGCGCCAGCAGCCAAGATGGGGCAGGTTTACAGCCCCAGCATTTT.

There are a few counts of this clonotype. The CDR3 sequence is CSVRGVNTEAFF. The CDR3 DNA reads as TGCAGCGTTCGAGGAGTGAACACTGAAGCTTTCTTT. This sequence joins TRBV29-1 and TRBJ1-1; the D is unclear. CDR1 is SQVTM, CDR2 ANQGSEA, per germline. CDR3 length equals 12 residues. The V and J ends lost 5 bases and 0 bases respectively, with 7 bases between them. Full variable domain (remainder filled in from reference TRBV29-1 and TRBJ1-1): SAVISQKPSRDICQRGTSLTIQCQVDSQVTMMFWYRQQPGQSLTLIATANQGSEATYESGFVIDKFPISRPNLTFSTLTVSNMSPEDSSIYLCSVRGVNTEAFFGQGTRLTVV.

This clonotype was seen more than once but under ten times. The chain is built from TRBV12-3 or TRBV12-4 and TRBJ2-7; 10 nucleotides agree with TRBD1. The CDR3 has 14 amino acids. V lost 7 bases, J lost 5 bases, and 8 bases stayed unmatched. The CDR3 protein is CASTPTGGFDEQYF. The CDR3 nucleotides are TGTGCCAGCACCCCGACAGGGGGCTTCGACGAGCAGTACTTC.

The table lists this clonotype with a few counts. The rearrangement joins TRBV15 to TRBJ1-2; no reliable D call. The CDR3 is 15 residues long. The V end was cut by 4 bases, the J end by 4 bases, with 16 bases between. Germline V CDR1 and CDR2: LNHNV, YYDKDF (reference sequence). The CDR3 DNA reads TGTGCCACCAGCAAGTCCGGGAGCTGGGGCTATGGCTACACCTTC. This gives the protein CATSKSGSWGYGYTF.

J is TRBJ2-1 and V is TRBV12-3 or TRBV12-4, with D perhaps matching TRBD1 (6 bases). Trimming stripped 8 bases from V and 9 bases from J, with 23 bases between. The CDR3 runs to 15 residues. The CDR3 is CASGRWTDPGGEQFF. In DNA form, the CDR3 reads TGTGCCAGCGGACGATGGACAGACCCTGGGGGTGAGCAGTTCTTC.

V is TRBV5-1 and J is TRBJ2-1; the match to TRBD2 covers 7 bases. The germline V gene has CDR1 SGHRS and CDR2 YFSETQ. The CDR3 covers 14 residues. V shed 6 bases and J 9 bases; nucleotides not matched to a gene: 12. CDR3 nucleotides: TGCGCCAGCACCTGGAGGGCGGGGGACGGTGAGCAGTTCTTC. It specifies CASTWRAGDGEQFF.

This sequence joins TRBV11-2 and TRBJ2-1; tentative D call: TRBD2 (5 bases). CDR1 and CDR2 (germline): SGHAT, FQNNGV. This CDR3 contains 19 residues. Trimming took off 3 bases at V and 2 bases at J, with 23 bases between the two ends. CDR3 loop: CASSLSPSGGGPPYNEQFF. CDR3 coding DNA: TGTGCCAGCAGCTTGTCCCCAAGTGGAGGCGGGCCTCCCTACAATGAGCAGTTCTTC.

This clonotype was counted between two and nine times. This sequence joins TRBV20-1 and TRBJ2-1; 16 nucleotides line up with TRBD2. The trim removed 2 bases at V and 2 bases at J, leaving 12 bases unmatched. The germline CDR1 and CDR2 sequences are DFQATT and SNEGSKA (reference sequence). This CDR3 contains 20 residues. CDR3 region: CSARPGGTSGRGGAYNEQFF. CDR3 nucleotide sequence: TGCAGTGCTAGACCAGGAGGGACTAGCGGGAGGGGGGGCGCCTACAATGAGCAGTTCTTC.

This chain links TRBV5-1 with TRBJ1-6; unclear D gene. CDR3 length: 13 amino acids. Germline assignment: CDR1 SGHRS and CDR2 YFSETQ. Trimming removed 5 bases at V and 4 bases at J, with 7 bases between. The CDR3: CASRERYNSPLHF. The CDR3, as DNA: TGCGCCAGCAGGGAGCGGTATAATTCACCCCTCCACTTT.

Note on this clonotype: Since the CDR3 does not end with the conserved phenylalanine or tryptophan, this likely comes from a read error. This chain connects TRBV12-3 or TRBV12-4 to TRBJ2-6; either TRBD1 or TRBD2 may supply D (6 bases each). The CDR3 sequence is 15 residues long. V was pared by 4 bases and J by 3 bases, with 10 bases between. This chain's CDR3 is CASSWGASGANVLTL. The CDR3 nucleotides read TGTGCCAGCAGTTGGGGGGCAAGTGGGGCCAACGTCCTGACTCTC.

This chain's CDR3 is CAITPENTGELFF. Written as DNA, the CDR3 is TGTGCCATCACCCCCGAAAACACCGGGGAGCTGTTTTTT. J is TRBJ2-2 and V is TRBV10-3; no clear D gene. The CDR3 totals 13 residues. Germline-derived CDR1 and CDR2 are ENHRY and SYGVKD. Trimming took off 7 bases at V and 2 bases at J, with 8 bases between the two ends.

The rearrangement uses TRBV29-1 and TRBJ2-7, with a tentative D call TRBD1 (5 bases). CDR1 and CDR2 from the germline V gene are SQVTM and ANQGSEA. With 0 bases removed from V and 2 bases from J, the gap between germline ends came to 11 bases. This CDR3 has 14 amino acids. This CDR3 reads CSVEEAGPPYEQYF. CDR3 DNA sequence: TGCAGCGTTGAAGAGGCAGGGCCCCCCTACGAGCAGTACTTC.

In this sample, this clonotype turned up a few times. V usage is TRBV9 and J usage is TRBJ2-1; D not resolved. Germline V gene lookup returns CDR1 SGDLS and CDR2 YYNGEE. With 1 base removed from V and 3 bases from J, the gap between germline ends came to 2 bases. The CDR3 loop spans 12 amino acids. The CDR3 loop reads CASSVNYNEQFF. The CDR3 bases are TGTGCCAGCAGCGTAAACTACAATGAGCAGTTCTTC.

This chain uses TRBV29-1 with TRBJ2-7; D gene unclear. The germline V gene encodes CDR1 SQVTM and CDR2 ANQGSEA. This CDR3 has 12 residues. V was pared by 7 bases and J by 2 bases, with 12 bases between. In DNA, the CDR3 is TGCAGCGCCTTGACGACCACCTACGAGCAGTACTTC. This codes for CSALTTTYEQYF.

V and J are TRBV9 and TRBJ1-4; unclear D gene. The length of the CDR3 is 17 residues. The V end was cut by 4 bases, the J end by 6 bases, with 22 bases between. The germline V gene encodes CDR1 SGDLS and CDR2 YYNGEE. Written as DNA, the CDR3 is TGTGCCAGCAGCCCCAGGAGGTACCTAGAAGGCGATGAAAAACTGTTTTTT. This codes for CASSPRRYLEGDEKLFF.

This clonotype has just a few counts. The CDR3 DNA reads as TGCGCCAGCAGCTCCGGGGACAGGGACGCCTATGGCTACACCTTC. Its translation: CASSSGDRDAYGYTF. This rearrangement joins TRBV5-1 to TRBJ1-2, with TRBD1 matching over 9 bases. Looked up from germline, CDR1 is SGHRS and CDR2 is YFSETQ. The CDR3 extends over 15 amino acids. V was clipped by 3 bases and J by 4 bases; unmatched bases: 7.

Points on this clonotype: The junction differs from germline at one of its ends, possibly a read error. DNA of the CDR3: TGCTGTGCCCTTACTAGCGGGAGGGGTCCCTCCTACAATGAGCAGTTCTTC. Encoded protein: CCALTSGRGPSYNEQFF. The chain combines TRBV20-1 with TRBJ2-1; 13 nucleotides match TRBD2. Germline lookup yields CDR1 DFQATT and CDR2 SNEGSKA (reference sequence). The CDR3 has 17 amino acids.

The chain employs TRBV6-1 and TRBJ1-6; 12 bases match TRBD1. CDR3 size: 17 residues. V shed 3 bases, J shed 9 bases, and the junction held 9 bases outside the gene matches. Germline values: CDR1 MNHNS, CDR2 SASEGT. The CDR3 nucleotides read TGTGCCAGCAGTGACCGGGACAGGGGGCGCGTCGGTTCACCCCTCCACTTT. Translated, it gives CASSDRDRGRVGSPLHF.

This clonotype was counted between two and nine times. This rearrangement joins TRBV7-2 to TRBJ2-3, with TRBD2 matching over 10 bases. The ends lost 5 bases at V and 1 base at J; junction bases unmatched: 12. In germline, CDR1 is SGHTA, CDR2 FQGNSA. The CDR3 sequence is 18 residues long. For the CDR3, the DNA is TGTGCCAGCAGCGCTAGCGGGAGAACCACCTCCGGCACAGATACGCAGTATTTT. Its protein product is CASSASGRTTSGTDTQYF.